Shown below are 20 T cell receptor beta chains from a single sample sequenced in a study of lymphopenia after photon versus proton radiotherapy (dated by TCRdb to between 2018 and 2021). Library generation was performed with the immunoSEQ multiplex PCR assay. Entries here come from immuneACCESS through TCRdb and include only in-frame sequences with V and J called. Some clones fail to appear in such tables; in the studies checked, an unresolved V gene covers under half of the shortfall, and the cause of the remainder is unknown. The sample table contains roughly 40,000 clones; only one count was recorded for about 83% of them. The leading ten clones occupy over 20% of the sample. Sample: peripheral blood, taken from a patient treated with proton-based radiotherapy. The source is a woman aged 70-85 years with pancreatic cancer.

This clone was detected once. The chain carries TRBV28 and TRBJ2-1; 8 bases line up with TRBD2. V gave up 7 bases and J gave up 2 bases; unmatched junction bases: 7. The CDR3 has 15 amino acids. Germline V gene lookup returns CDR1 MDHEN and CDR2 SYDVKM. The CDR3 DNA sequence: TGTGCCAGCAACCCAGCGGGAGAGGCCTACAATGAGCAGTTCTTC. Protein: CASNPAGEAYNEQFF.

The CDR3 sequence is CASSLEAQGAIDTQYF. The CDR3, as DNA: TGTGCCAGCAGCTTGGAGGCTCAGGGGGCGATAGATACGCAGTATTTT. V usage is TRBV7-2 and J usage is TRBJ2-3; 8 bases map to TRBD1. The J segment lost 5 bases and the V segment lost 3 bases, leaving 10 bases of the junction unmatched. In germline, CDR1 is SGHTA, CDR2 FQGNSA. The CDR3 sequence is 16 residues long. Combining the CDR3 with reference TRBV7-2 and TRBJ2-3 gives the whole variable domain GAGVSQSPSNKVTEKGKDVELRCDPISGHTALYWYRQSLGQGLEFLIYFQGNSAPDKSGLPSDRFSAERTGGSVSTLTIQRTQQEDSAVYLCASSLEAQGAIDTQYFGPGTRLTVL.

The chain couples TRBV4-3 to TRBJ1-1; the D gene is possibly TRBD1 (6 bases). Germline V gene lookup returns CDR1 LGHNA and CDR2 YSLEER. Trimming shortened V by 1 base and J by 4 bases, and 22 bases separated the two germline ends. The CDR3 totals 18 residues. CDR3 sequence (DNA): TGCGCCAGCAGCCAAGGGGCGGGGGCGCTTAGTCGGACCACTGAAGCTTTCTTT. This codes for CASSQGAGALSRTTEAFF.

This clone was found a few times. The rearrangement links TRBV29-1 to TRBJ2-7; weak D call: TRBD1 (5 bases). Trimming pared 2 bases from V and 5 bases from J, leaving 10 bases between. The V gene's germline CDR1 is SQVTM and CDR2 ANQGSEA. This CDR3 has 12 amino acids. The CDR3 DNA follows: TGCAGCGTTGAAAAGGGGTCGGACGAGCAGTACTTC. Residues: CSVEKGSDEQYF.

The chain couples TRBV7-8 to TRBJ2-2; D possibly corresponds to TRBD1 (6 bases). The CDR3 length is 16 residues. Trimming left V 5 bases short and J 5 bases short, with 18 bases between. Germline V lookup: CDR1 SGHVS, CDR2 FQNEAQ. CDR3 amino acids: CASSAIRGAWTGELFF. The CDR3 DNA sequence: TGTGCCAGCAGCGCTATCAGGGGTGCTTGGACCGGGGAGCTGTTTTTT. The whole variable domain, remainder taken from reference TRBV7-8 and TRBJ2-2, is GAGVSQSPRYKVAKRGQDVALRCDPISGHVSLFWYQQALGQGPEFLTYFQNEAQLDKSGLPSDRFFAERPEGSVSTLKIQRTQQEDSAVYLCASSAIRGAWTGELFFGEGSRLTVL.

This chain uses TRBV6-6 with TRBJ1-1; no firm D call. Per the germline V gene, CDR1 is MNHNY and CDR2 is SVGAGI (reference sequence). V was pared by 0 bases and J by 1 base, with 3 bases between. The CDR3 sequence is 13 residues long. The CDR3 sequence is CASSYSKNTEAFF. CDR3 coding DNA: TGTGCCAGCAGTTACTCGAAGAACACTGAAGCTTTCTTT.

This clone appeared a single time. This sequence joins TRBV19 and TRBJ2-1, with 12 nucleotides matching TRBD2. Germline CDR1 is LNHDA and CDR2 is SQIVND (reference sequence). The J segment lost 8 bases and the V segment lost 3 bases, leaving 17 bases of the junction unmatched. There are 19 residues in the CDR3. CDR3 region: CASSIQKLAGGSSGDEQFF. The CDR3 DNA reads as TGTGCCAGTAGTATCCAAAAACTAGCGGGAGGCTCAAGTGGAGATGAGCAGTTCTTC. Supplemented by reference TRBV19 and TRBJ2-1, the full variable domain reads DGGITQSPKYLFRKEGQNVTLSCEQNLNHDAMYWYRQDPGQGLRLIYYSQIVNDFQKGDIAEGYSVSREKKESFPLTVTSAQKNPTAFYLCASSIQKLAGGSSGDEQFFGPGTRLTVL.

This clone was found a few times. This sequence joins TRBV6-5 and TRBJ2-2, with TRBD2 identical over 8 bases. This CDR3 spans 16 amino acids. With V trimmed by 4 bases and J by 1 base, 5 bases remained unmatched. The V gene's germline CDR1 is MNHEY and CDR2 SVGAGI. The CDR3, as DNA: TGTGCCAGCAGTTTGTTGGGACTAGAGAACACCGGGGAGCTGTTTTTT. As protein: CASSLLGLENTGELFF.

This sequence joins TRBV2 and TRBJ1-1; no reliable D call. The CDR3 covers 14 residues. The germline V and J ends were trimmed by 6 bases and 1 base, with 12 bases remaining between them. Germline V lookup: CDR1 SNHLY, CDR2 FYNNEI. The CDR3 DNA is TGTGCCAGCAGAGAGACTCAGACGAACACTGAAGCTTTCTTT. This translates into CASRETQTNTEAFF.

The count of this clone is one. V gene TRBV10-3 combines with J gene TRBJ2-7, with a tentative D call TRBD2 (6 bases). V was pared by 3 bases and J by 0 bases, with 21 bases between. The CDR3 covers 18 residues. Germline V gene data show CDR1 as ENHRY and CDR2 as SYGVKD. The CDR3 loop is CAISDRGLPAGPSYEQYF. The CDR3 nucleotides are TGTGCCATCAGTGACCGCGGGCTCCCGGCGGGACCCTCCTACGAGCAGTACTTC.

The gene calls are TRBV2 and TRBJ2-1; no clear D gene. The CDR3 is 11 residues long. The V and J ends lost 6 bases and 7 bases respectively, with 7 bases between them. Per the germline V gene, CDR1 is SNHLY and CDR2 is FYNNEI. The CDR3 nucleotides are TGTGCCAGCAGCGATAGGAATGAGCAGTTCTTC. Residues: CASSDRNEQFF.

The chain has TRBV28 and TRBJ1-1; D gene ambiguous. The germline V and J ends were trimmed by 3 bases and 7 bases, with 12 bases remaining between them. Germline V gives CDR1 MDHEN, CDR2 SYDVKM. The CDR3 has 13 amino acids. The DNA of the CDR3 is TGTGCCAGCAGTTTTCCCGCCGGGCGTGAAGCTTTCTTT. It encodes CASSFPAGREAFF. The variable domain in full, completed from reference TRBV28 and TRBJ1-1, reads DVKVTQSSRYLVKRTGEKVFLECVQDMDHENMFWYRQDPGLGLRLIYFSYDVKMKEKGDIPEGYSVSREKKERFSLILESASTNQTSMYLCASSFPAGREAFFGQGTRLTVV.

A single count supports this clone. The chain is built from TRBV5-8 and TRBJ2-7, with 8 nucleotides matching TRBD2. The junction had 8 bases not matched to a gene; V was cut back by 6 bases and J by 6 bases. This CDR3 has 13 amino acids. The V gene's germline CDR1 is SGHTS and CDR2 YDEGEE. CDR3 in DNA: TGTGCCAGCACCCAAGGCGGGGGGAGCGAGCAGTACTTC. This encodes CASTQGGGSEQYF.

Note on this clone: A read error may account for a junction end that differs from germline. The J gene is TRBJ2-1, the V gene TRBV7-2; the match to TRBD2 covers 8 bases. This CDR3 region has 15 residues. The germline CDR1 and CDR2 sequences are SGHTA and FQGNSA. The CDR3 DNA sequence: TGTGCCAGCAGCTTAGCCCCAGGGACTAGTAATGGGCAGTTCTTC. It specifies CASSLAPGTSNGQFF. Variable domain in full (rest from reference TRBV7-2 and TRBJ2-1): GAGVSQSPSNKVTEKGKDVELRCDPISGHTALYWYRQSLGQGLEFLIYFQGNSAPDKSGLPSDRFSAERTGGSVSTLTIQRTQQEDSAVYLCASSLAPGTSNGQFFGPGTRLTVL.

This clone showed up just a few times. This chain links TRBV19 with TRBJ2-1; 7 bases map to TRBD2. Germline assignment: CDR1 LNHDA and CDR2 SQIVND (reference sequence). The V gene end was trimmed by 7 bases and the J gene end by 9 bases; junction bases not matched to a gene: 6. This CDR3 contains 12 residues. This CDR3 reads CASKGGNIEQFF. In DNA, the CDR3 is TGTGCCAGTAAGGGAGGGAATATTGAGCAGTTCTTC.

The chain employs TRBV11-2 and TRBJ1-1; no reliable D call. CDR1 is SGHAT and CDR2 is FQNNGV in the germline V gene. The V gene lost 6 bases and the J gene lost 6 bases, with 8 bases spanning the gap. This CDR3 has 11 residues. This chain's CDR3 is CASSTGPEAFF. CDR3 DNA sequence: TGTGCCAGCAGTACCGGGCCTGAAGCTTTCTTT.

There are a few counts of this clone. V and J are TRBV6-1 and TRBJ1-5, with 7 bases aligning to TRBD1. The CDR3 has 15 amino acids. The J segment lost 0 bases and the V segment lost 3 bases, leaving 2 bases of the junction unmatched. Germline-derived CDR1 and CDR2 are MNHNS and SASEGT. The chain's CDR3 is CASSEGQHSNQPQHF. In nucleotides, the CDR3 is TGTGCCAGCAGTGAGGGACAGCATAGCAATCAGCCCCAGCATTTT.

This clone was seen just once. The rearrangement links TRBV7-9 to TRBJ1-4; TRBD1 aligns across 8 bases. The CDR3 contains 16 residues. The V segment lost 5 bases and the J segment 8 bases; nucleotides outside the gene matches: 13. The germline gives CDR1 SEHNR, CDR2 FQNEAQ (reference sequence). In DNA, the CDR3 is TGTGCCAGCAGCATTACGACAGGGGACGGGGGGGAAAAACTGTTTTTT. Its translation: CASSITTGDGGEKLFF.

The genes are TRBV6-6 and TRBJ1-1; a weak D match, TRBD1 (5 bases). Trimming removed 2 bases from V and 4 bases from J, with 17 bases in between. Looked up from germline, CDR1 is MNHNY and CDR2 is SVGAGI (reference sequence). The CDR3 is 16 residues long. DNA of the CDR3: TGTGCCAGCAGTTACCCGAAAGGCCAGGGAGTCACTGAAGCTTTCTTT. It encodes CASSYPKGQGVTEAFF.

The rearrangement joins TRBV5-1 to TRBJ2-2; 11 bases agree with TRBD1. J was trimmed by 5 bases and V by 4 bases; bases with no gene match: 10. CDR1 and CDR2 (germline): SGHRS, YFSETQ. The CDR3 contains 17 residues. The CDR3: CASSRGQGVGRTGELFF. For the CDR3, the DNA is TGCGCCAGCAGCAGGGGACAGGGGGTTGGTCGAACCGGGGAGCTGTTTTTT.